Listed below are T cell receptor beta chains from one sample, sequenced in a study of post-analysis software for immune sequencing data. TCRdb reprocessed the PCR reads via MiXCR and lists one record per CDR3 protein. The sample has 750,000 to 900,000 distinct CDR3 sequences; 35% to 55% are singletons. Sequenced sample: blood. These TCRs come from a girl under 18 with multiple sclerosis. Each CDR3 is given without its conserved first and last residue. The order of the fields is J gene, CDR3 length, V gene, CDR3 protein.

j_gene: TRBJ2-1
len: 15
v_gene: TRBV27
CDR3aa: ASSLSLSSAAYNEQF

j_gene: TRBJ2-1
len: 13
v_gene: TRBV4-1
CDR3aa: ASSPGLVGGDEQF

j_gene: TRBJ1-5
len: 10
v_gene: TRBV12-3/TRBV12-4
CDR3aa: AIGYGNQPQH

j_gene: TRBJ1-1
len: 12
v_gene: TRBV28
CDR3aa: ASSLTEKNTEAF

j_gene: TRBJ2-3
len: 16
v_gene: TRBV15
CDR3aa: ATSRTGTAMTSTDTQY

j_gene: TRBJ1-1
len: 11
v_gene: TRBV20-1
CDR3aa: SARGRINTEAF

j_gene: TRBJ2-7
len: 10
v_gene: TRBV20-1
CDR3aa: SATQSSYEQY

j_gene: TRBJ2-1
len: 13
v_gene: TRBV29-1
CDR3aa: NVQLGLAAYNEQF

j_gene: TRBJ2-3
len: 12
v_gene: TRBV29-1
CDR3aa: SSRLAGETDTQY

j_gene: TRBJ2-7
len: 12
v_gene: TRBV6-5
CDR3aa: ASSSADRVLEQY

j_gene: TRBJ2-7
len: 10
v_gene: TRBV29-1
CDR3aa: SVKSTAYEQN

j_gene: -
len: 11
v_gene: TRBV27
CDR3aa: ASSRLAFYEQY

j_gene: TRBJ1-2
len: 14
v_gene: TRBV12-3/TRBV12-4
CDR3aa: ASSLRGPGGGNGYT

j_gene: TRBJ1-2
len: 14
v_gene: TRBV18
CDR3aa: ASSPGTDPGRAGYT

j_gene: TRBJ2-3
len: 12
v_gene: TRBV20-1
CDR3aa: SARGLLATDTQY

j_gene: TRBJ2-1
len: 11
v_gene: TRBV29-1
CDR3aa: SVAGLGENEQF

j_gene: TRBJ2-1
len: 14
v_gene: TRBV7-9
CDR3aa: ASSLARASGSDEQF

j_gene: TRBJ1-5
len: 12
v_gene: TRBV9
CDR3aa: ASSSTGNGQPQH

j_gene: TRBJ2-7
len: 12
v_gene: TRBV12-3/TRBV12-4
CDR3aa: ASSRTGLSYEQY

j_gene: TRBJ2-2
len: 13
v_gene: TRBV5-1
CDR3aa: ASSLGTGSTGELF

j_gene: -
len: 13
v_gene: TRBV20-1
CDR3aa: SASLAQGASWEQY

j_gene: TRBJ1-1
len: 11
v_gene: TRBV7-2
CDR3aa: ASRNSQNTEAF

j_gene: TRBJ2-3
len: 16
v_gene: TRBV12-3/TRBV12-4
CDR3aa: ASSLTSGRGSGTDTQY

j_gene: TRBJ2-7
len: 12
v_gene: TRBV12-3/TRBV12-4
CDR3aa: ASSCGGSLYEQY

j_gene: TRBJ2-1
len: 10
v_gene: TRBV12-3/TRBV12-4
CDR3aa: ASTGLIDEQF

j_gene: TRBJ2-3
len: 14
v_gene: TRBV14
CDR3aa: ASSQELGASTDTQY

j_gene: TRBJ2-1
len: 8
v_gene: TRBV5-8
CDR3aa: ASSWEVQF

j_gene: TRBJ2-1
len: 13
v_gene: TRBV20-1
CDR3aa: SATGTEHTYNEQF

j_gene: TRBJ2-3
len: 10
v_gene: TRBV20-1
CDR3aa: SARGPRNTQY

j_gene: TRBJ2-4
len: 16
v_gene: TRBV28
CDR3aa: ASIPTSGNLKAKNIQY

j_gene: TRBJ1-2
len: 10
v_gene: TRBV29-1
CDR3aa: SVETGGDGYT

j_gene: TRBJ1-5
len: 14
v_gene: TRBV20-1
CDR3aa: SARVICSGRRQPQH

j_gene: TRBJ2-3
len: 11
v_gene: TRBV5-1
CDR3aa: ASSLSVPDTQY

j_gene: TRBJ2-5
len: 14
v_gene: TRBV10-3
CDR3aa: AISVKSHTGGETQY

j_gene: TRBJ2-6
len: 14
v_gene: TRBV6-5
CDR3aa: ASALSGGSGANVLT

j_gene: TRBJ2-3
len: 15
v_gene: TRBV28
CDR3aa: ASSLEGSFESTDTQY

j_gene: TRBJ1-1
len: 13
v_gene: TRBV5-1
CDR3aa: ASSPRTGEGDEAF

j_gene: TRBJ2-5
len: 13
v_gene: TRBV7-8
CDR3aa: ASSLVLGAQETQY

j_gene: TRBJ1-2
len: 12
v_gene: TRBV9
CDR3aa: ASLGTGENYGYT

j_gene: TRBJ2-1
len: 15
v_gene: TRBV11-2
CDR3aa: ASSSPLGLADYNEQF

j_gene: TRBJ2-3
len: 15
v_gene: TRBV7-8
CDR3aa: ASSQGETSGSGDTQY

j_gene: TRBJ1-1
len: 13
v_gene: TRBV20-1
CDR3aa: SARDLREEGTETF

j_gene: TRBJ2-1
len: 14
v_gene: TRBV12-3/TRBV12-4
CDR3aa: ASSLGRPSSYNEQF

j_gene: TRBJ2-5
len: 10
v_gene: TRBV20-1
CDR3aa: SAGLAEETQY

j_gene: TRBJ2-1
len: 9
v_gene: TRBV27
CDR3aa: ASSYGTRAF

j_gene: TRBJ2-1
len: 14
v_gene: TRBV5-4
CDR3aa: ASSSIPGQGGNEQF

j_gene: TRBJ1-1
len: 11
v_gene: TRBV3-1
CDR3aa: ASSQVGGYEAF

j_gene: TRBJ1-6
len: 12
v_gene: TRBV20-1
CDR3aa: SGYRGLEVSPPH

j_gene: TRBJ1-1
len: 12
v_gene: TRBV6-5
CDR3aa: ASSSPGQNTEAF

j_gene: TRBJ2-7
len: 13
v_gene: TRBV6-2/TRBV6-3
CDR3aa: ASSGRLAGPYEQY

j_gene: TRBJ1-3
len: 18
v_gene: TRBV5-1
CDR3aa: ASSLTIGGHGASSGNTIY

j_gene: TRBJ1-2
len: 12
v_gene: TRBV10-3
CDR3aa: AISGGGPSYGYT

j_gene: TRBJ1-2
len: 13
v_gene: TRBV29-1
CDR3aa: SVLAPQGAVDGYT

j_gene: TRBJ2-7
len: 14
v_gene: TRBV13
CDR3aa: ASSPVGTESSYEQY

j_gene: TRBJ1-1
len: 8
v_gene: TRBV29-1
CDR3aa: SVAVGEAF

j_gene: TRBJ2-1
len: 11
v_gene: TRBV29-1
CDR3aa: SVEVAEAHEQF

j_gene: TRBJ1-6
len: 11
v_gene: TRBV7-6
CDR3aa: ASSLRQDSPLH

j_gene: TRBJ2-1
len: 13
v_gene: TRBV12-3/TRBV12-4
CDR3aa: ASSSQGSADNEQF

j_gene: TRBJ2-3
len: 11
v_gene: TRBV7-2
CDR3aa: ASRPDPVDTQY